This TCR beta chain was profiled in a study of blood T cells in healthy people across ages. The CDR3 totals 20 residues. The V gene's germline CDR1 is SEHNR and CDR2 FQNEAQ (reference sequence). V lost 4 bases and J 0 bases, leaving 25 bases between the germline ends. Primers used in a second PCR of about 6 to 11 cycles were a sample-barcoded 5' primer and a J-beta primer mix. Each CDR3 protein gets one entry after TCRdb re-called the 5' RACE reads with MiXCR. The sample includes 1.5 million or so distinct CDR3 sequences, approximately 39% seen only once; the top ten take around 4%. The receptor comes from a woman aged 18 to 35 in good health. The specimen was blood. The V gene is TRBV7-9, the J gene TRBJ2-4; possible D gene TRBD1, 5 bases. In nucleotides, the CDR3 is TGTGCCAGCAGCTCCCGGACGTTACGCCCTCAGGGTATAGCCAAAAACATTCAGTACTTC. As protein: CASSSRTLRPQGIAKNIQYF.